A selection of T cell receptor beta chains follows, all from one sample in a study of CD8 T cells in Susac syndrome. Each CDR3 protein gets one entry after TCRdb re-called the immunoSEQ multiplex PCR reads with MiXCR. There are some 120,000 distinct CDR3 sequences in the sample; around 94% occur only once, and 0.2% to 0.25% lies in the top ten. The sequencing input was CD8+ T cells from PBMCs. These receptors came from a human donor with Susac syndrome. Both conserved end residues are part of each CDR3. A D gene is named only where the DNA matches it firmly. Some rows mark clone size as missing; the rest say once, few, many or name a class of expanded clone.

j_call clone_size d_call v_call cdr3_aa cdr3_nt
TRBJ2-1 NA NA TRBV3-1 CASSQVVIGFNEQFF TGTGCCAGCAGCCAAGTGGTGATAGGGTTCAATGAGCAGTTCTTC
TRBJ2-1 NA NA TRBV28 CASSSLPNEQFF TGTGCCAGCAGTTCCCTCCCCAATGAGCAGTTCTTC
TRBJ2-7 NA NA TRBV29-1 CSVRAGARVYEQYF TGCAGCGTTAGAGCCGGGGCGCGGGTCTACGAGCAGTACTTC
TRBJ1-1 NA NA TRBV13 CASSLEEDANTEAFF TGTGCCAGCAGCTTAGAGGAAGATGCGAACACTGAAGCTTTCTTT
TRBJ2-1 NA NA TRBV12-3/TRBV12-4 CASSLGTGYNEQFF TGTGCCAGCAGTTTAGGGACGGGGTACAATGAGCAGTTCTTC
TRBJ1-2 NA NA TRBV13 CASSLGRGEITNYGYTF TGTGCCAGCAGCTTAGGCCGAGGGGAGATTACCAACTATGGCTACACCTTC
TRBJ2-7 once TRBD1 TRBV3-1 CASSLTGTGYEQYF TGTGCCAGCAGCCTCACCGGGACAGGTTACGAGCAGTACTTC
TRBJ1-1 NA TRBD1 TRBV6-2/TRBV6-3 CASTRSGTGLPAFF TGTGCCAGCACCCGGTCGGGGACAGGGTTGCCAGCTTTCTTT
TRBJ2-3 NA NA TRBV13 CASSLRSWGPDTQYF TGTGCCAGCAGCTTACGTAGTTGGGGGCCAGATACGCAGTATTTT
TRBJ2-7 NA TRBD1 TRBV30 CAWTLGTGPYEQYF TGTGCCTGGACCCTCGGGACAGGGCCCTACGAGCAGTACTTC
TRBJ2-7 once NA TRBV23-1 CASSPERDTYEQYF TGCGCCAGCAGTCCGGAGAGGGACACCTACGAGCAGTACTTC
TRBJ2-2 NA TRBD2 TRBV12-3/TRBV12-4 CASSWREGGELFF TGTGCCAGCAGTTGGCGGGAGGGCGGGGAGCTGTTTTTT
TRBJ2-5 NA NA TRBV25-1 CASSDQSQETQYF TGTGCCAGCAGTGACCAGTCTCAGGAGACCCAGTACTTC